This T cell receptor beta chain was profiled in a study of identical twins. Overall study findings and caveats: Among beta out-of-frame sequences, excess sharing between twins appeared weaker. Memory repertoires lacked the insertion deficit that abundant cord blood beta clonotypes showed.

This clonotype occurred many times. Its antigen is undetermined. The CDR3 is 16 amino acids. Germline V gives CDR1 MNHEY, CDR2 SMNVEV (reference sequence). Trimming pared 0 bases from V and 5 bases from J, leaving 16 bases between. TCRdb reanalysed the 5' RACE reads using MiXCR and keeps one entry per CDR3 protein. The repertoire includes hundreds of thousands of distinct CDR3 sequences, 5.5% to 6.5% of them detected once, and approximately 2% sits in the top ten. This rearrangement joins TRBV27 to TRBJ2-5; no reliable D call. This TCR was sampled from a man younger than 30 in good health. The sample comprised naive T cells sorted from blood. This CDR3 is CASSLSIGVPTETQYF. In DNA, the CDR3 is TGTGCCAGCAGTTTATCGATCGGAGTTCCGACGGAGACCCAGTACTTC.